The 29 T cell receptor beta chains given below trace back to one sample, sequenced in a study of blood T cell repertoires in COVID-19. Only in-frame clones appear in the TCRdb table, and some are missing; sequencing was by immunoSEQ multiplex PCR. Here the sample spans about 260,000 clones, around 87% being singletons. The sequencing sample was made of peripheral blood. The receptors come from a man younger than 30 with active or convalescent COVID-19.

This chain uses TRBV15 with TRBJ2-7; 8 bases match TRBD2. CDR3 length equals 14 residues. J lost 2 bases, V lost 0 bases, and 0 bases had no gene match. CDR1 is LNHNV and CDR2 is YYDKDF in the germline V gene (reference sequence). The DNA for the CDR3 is TGTGCCACCAGCAGAGACGGGGGGGCCTACGAGCAGTACTTC. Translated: CATSRDGGAYEQYF. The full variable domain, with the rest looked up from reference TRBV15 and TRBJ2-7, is DAMVIQNPRYQVTQFGKPVTLSCSQTLNHNVMYWYQQKSSQAPKLLFHYYDKDFNNEADTPDNFQSRRPNTSFCFLDIRSPGLGDTAMYLCATSRDGGAYEQYFGPGTRLTVT.

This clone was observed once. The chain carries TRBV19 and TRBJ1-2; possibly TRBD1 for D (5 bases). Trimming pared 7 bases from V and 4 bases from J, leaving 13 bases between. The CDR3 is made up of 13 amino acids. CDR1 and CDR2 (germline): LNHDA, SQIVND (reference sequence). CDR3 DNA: TGTGCCAGTAACATGGGGCCGAGCTATGGCTACACCTTC. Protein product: CASNMGPSYGYTF.

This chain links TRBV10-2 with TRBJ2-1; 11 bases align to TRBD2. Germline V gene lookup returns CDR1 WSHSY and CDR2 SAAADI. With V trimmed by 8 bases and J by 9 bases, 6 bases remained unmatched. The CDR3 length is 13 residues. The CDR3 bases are TGCGCCAGCGATAGCGGGGGGGCCACTGAGCAGTTCTTC. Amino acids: CASDSGGATEQFF.

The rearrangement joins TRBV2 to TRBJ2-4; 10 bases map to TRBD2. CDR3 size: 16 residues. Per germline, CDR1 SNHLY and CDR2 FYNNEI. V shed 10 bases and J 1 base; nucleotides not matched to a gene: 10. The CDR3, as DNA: TGTGCCACCACCCTAGCGGGAGCAGGGGCCAAAAACATTCAGTACTTC. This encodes CATTLAGAGAKNIQYF.

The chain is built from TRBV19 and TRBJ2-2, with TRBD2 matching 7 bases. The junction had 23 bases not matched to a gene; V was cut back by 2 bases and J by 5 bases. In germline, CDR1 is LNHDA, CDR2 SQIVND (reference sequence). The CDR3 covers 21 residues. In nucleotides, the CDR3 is TGTGCCAGTAGTATACCCCCCGCGGGAGAGTCAGATCTGCGGTGGACCGGGGAGCTGTTTTTT. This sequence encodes CASSIPPAGESDLRWTGELFF.

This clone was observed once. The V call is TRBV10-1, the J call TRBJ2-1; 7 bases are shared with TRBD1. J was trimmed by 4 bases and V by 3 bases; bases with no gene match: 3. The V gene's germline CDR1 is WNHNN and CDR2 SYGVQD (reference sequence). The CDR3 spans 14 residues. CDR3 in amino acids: CASSEGQEYNEQFF. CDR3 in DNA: TGCGCCAGCAGTGAAGGACAGGAATACAATGAGCAGTTCTTC.

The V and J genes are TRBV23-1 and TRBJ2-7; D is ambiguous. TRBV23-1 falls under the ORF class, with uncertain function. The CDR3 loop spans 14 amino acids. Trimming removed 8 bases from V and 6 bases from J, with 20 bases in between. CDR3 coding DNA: TGCGCCAGCGACCACCCACCGACTGAGCGCGAGCAGTACTTC. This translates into CASDHPPTEREQYF.

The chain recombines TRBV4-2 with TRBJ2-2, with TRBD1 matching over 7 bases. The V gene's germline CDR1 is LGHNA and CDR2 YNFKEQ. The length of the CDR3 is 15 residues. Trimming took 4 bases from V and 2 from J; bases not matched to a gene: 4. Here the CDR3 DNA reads TGTGCCAGCAGCCGAACAGGGGACAACACCGGGGAGCTGTTTTTT. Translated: CASSRTGDNTGELFF.

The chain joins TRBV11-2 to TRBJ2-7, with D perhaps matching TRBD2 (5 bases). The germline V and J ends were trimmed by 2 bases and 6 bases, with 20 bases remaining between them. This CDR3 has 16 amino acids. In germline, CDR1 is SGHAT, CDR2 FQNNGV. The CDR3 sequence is CASSLRSGGPLSEQYF. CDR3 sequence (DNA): TGTGCCAGCAGCTTACGATCCGGAGGACCCCTAAGCGAGCAGTACTTC. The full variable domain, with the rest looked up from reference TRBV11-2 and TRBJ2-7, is EAGVAQSPRYKIIEKRQSVAFWCNPISGHATLYWYQQILGQGPKLLIQFQNNGVVDDSQLPKDRFSAERLKGVDSTLKIQPAKLEDSAVYLCASSLRSGGPLSEQYFGPGTRLTVT.

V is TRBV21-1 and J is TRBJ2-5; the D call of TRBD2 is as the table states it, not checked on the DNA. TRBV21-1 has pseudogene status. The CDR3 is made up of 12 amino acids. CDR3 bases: TGTGCCAGCAGCAAAGGTAAAGAGACCCAGTACTTC. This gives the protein CASSKGKETQYF.

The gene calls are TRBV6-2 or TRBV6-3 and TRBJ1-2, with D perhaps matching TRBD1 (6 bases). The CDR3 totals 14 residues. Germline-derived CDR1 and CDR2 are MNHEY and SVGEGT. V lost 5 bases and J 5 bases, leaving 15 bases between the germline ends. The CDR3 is CASSPERGRYGYTF. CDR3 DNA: TGTGCCAGCAGTCCCGAGCGGGGGCGATATGGCTACACCTTC.

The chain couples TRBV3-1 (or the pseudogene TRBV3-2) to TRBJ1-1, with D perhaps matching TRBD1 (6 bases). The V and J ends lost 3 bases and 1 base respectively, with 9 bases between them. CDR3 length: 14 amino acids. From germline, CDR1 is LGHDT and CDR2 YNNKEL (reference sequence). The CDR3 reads CASSHEGGNTEAFF. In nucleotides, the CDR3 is TGTGCCAGCAGCCATGAAGGGGGGAACACTGAAGCTTTCTTT.

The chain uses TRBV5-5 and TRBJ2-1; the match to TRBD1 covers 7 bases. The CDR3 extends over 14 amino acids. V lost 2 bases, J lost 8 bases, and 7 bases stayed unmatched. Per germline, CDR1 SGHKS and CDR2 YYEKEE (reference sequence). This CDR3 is CASSFGQDLYEQFF. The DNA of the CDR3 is TGTGCCAGCAGCTTCGGACAGGACCTCTATGAGCAGTTCTTC.

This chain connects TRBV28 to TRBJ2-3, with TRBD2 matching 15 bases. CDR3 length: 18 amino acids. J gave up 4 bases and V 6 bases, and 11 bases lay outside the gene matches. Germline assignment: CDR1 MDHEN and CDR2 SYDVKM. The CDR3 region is CASSRTSGGAMFPDTQYF. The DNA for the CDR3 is TGTGCCAGCAGCCGGACTAGCGGGGGGGCCATGTTTCCAGATACGCAGTATTTT.

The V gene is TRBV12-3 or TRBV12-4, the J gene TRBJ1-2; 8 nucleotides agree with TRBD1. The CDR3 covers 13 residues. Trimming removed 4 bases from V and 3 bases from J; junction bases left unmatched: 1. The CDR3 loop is CASSSGGDYGYTF. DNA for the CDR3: TGTGCCAGCAGTTCAGGGGGCGACTATGGCTACACCTTC.

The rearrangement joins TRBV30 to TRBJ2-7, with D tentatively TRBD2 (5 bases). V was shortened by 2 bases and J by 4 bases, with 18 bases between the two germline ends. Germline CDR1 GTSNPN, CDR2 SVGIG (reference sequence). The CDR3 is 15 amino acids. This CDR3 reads CAWSRGAGGFYEQYF. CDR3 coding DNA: TGTGCCTGGAGTCGAGGTGCGGGCGGTTTTTACGAGCAGTACTTC.

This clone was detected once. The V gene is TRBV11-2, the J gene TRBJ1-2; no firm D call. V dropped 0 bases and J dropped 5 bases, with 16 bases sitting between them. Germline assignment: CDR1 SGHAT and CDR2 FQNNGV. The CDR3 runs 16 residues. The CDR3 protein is CASSLERGELGYGYTF. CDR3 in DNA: TGTGCCAGCAGCTTAGAGCGCGGGGAATTAGGATATGGCTACACCTTC.

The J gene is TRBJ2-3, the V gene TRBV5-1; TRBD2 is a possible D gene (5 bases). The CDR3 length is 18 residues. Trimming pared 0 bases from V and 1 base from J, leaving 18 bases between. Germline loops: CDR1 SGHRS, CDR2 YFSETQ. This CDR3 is CASSLGPLRGGGTDTQYF. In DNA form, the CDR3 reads TGCGCCAGCAGCTTGGGTCCCCTACGTGGAGGAGGCACAGATACGCAGTATTTT.

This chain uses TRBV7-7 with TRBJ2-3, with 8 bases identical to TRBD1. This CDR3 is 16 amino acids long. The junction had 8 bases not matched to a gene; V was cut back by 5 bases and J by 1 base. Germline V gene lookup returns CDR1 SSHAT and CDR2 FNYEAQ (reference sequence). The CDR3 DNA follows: TGTGCCAGCAGCCTCAATCCGGGACAGGGCACAGATACGCAGTATTTT. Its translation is CASSLNPGQGTDTQYF.

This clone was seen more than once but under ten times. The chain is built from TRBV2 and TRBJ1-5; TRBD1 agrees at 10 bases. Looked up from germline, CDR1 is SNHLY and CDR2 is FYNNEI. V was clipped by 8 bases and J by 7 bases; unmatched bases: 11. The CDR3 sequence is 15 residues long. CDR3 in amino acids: CASSREGTGDQPQHF. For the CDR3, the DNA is TGTGCCAGCTCCCGGGAGGGGACAGGGGACCAGCCCCAGCATTTT. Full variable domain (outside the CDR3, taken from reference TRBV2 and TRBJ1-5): EPEVTQTPSHQVTQMGQEVILRCVPISNHLYFYWYRQILGQKVEFLVSFYNNEISEKSEIFDDQFSVERPDGSNFTLKIRSTKLEDSAMYFCASSREGTGDQPQHFGDGTRLSIL.

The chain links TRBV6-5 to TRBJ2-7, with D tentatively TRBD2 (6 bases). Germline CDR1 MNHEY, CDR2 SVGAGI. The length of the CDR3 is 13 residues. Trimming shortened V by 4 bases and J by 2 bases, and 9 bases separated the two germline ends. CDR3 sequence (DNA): TGTGCCAGCAGTTCGGGACTGCCCTACGAGCAGTACTTC. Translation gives CASSSGLPYEQYF.

The CDR3 nucleotides are TGTGCCTGGGACGGACTCTCTGGAAACACCATATATTTT. Protein product: CAWDGLSGNTIYF. The genes are TRBV30 and TRBJ1-3, with unresolved D. Trimming left V 5 bases short and J 0 bases short, with 8 bases between. CDR3 length equals 13 residues. Looked up from germline, CDR1 is GTSNPN and CDR2 is SVGIG (reference sequence).

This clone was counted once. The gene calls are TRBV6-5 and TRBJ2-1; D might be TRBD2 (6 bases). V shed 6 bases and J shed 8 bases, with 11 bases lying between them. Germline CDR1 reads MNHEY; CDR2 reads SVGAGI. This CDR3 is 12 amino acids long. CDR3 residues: CASSPGVDEQFF. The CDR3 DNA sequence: TGTGCCAGCAGCCCGGGAGTAGATGAGCAGTTCTTC.

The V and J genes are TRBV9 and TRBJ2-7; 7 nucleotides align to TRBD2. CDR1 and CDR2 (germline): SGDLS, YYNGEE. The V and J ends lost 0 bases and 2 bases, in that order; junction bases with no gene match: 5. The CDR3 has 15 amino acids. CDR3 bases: TGTGCCAGCAGCGTAGAGGGAGGGGTGGCCTACGAGCAGTACTTC. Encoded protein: CASSVEGGVAYEQYF.

CDR3 region: CASSWSGGPQRTQYF. The DNA of the CDR3 is TGTGCCAGCAGCTGGAGCGGGGGCCCCCAACGCACGCAGTATTTT. The rearrangement links TRBV7-9 to TRBJ2-3, with TRBD2 matching 8 bases. Trimming cost V 4 bases and J 9 bases; bases outside gene matches: 12. CDR1 and CDR2 (germline): SEHNR, FQNEAQ (reference sequence). The CDR3 covers 15 residues.

This chain's CDR3 is CASSSGGELFF. CDR3 DNA sequence: TGTGCCAGCAGCTCAGGGGGGGAGCTGTTTTTT. The chain carries TRBV7-3 and TRBJ2-2; D is possibly TRBD1 (5 bases). Trimming took off 4 bases at V and 8 bases at J, with 5 bases between the two ends. The CDR3 length is 11 residues. Germline CDR1 reads SGHTA; CDR2 reads FQGTGA.

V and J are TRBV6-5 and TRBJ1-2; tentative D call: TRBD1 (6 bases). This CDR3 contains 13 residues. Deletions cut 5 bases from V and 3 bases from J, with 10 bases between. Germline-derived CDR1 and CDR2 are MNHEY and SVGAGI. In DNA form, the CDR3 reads TGTGCCAGCAGTCGACAGGCGTACTATGGCTACACCTTC. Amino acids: CASSRQAYYGYTF.

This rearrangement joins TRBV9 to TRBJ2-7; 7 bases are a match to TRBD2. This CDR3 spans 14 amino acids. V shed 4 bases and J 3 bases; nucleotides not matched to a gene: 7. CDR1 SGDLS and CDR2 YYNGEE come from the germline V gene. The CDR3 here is CASSPVRGSYEQYF. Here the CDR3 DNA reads TGTGCCAGCAGCCCAGTCCGCGGGAGCTACGAGCAGTACTTC.

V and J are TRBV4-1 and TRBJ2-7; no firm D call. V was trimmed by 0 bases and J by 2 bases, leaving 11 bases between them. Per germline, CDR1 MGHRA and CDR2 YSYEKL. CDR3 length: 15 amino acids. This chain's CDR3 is CASSQERRITYEQYF. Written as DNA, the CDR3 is TGCGCCAGCAGCCAAGAAAGGAGAATCACCTACGAGCAGTACTTC.